The source of this TCR beta chain is a study of shared clonotypes between healthy human individuals. Assay execution proceeded at the deep level. For sorted subsets, 150 to 200 ng DNA per replicate equaled approximately 30,000 T cell genomes. Source study methods: ImmunoSEQ output held junction-only sequences without quality scores, so filtering differed. Sequencing used immunoSEQ multiplex PCR; TCRdb keeps in-frame clones, though not all of them. The D gene and trimming were derived from the DNA, and the V and J assignments and clone size from that table. The sample has about 680,000 clones, 92% seen once. General study points: Depth of sequencing was expected to influence donor clonotype sharing.

CD8 cells classed as naive were CD45RO-negative and positively selected for CCR7, excluding terminally differentiated effector memory CD45RA+ cells. Note on this clone: Its specificity is unknown.

Losses at the gene ends were 5 bases for V and 9 bases for J; bases not matched to a gene: 9. The CDR3 is 14 amino acids. Germline V CDR1 and CDR2: GTSNPN, SVGIG (reference sequence). V and J are TRBV30 and TRBJ2-1; 11 bases agree with TRBD1. The specimen was naive CD8+ T cells sorted from blood. The clonotype originates from a man aged 25-40 years in good health. CDR3 sequence: CAWALGQGAREQFF. CDR3 nucleotide sequence: TGTGCCTGGGCTCTAGGACAGGGGGCTCGTGAGCAGTTCTTC.